This T cell receptor beta chain was observed in a study of blood T cells in healthy people across ages. Whole-study findings and limits: Observed TCR beta diversity showed a strong correlation with the percentage of naive T cells as measured by flow cytometry. Older age went with lower TCR beta diversity per million T cells, in a roughly linear way. The long-lived group displayed more naive CD4+ cells, plus higher diversity, than the aged donors did. The lack of PBMC sorting stopped any conclusive naive versus antigen-experienced comparison.

Together with a sample-barcoded 5' primer, a J-beta primer mix was included in a second PCR lasting about 6 to 11 cycles. Via MiXCR, TCRdb re-called the 5' RACE reads, giving one row per CDR3 protein. The sample has roughly 1.6 million distinct CDR3 sequences; about 31% are singletons. A few counts support this clonotype. Its antigen is unknown. Germline CDR1 MNHEY, CDR2 SVGEGT. Trimming took off 2 bases at V and 7 bases at J, with 8 bases between the two ends. This CDR3 is 12 amino acids long. The clonotype was recovered from a woman under 40 in good health. V usage is TRBV6-2 or TRBV6-3 and J usage is TRBJ2-5; no clear D gene. Sequenced: blood. The CDR3 region is CASSYARRTQYF. The CDR3 DNA reads TGTGCCAGCAGTTACGCCAGGCGGACCCAGTACTTC.